The T cell receptor beta chain described here comes from a study of CD8 T cells in ankylosing spondylitis. This clonotype occurred many times. Germline V gene sequence: CDR1 SEHNR, CDR2 FQNEAQ (reference sequence). Trimming shortened V by 6 bases and J by 2 bases, and 11 bases separated the two germline ends. The CDR3 totals 13 residues. TCRdb reprocessed the 5' RACE reads via MiXCR and lists one record per CDR3 protein. The data show roughly 86,000 distinct CDR3 sequences, 8.8% seen once. The receptor was derived from a male donor with ankylosing spondylitis or in good health (not recorded which). Input material: blood, either unsorted or a sorted T cell fraction (not recorded which). The V and J genes are TRBV7-9 and TRBJ2-7; D gene unclear. The CDR3 here is CASRSGGTYEQYF. In nucleotides, the CDR3 is TGTGCCAGCAGATCGGGTGGCACCTACGAGCAGTACTTC. The whole variable domain, remainder taken from reference TRBV7-9 and TRBJ2-7, is DTGVSQNPRHKITKRGQNVTFRCDPISEHNRLYWYRQTLGQGPEFLTYFQNEAQLEKSRLLSDRFSAERPKGSFSTLEIQRTEQGDSAMYLCASRSGGTYEQYFGPGTRLTVT.